A selection of T cell receptor beta chains follows, all from one sample in a study of T cell responses to AZD1222 COVID-19 vaccine. Profiled with immunoSEQ multiplex PCR; TCRdb holds only in-frame clones, not every one. This sample has around 74,000 clones, with 92% found just once. Sequenced material: peripheral blood, taken on day 0 of MenACWY control vaccination. The receptors derive from an adult in good health. CDR3s include the opening cysteine and the closing phenylalanine or tryptophan. The D gene is left open where the match is weak. Not all rows give a size; the values are once, few, many and, for expanded clones, a class.

v_call,d_call,j_call,clone_size,cdr3_aa,cdr3_nt
TRBV4-3,-,TRBJ1-6,-,CASSQTATGVYNSPLHF,TGCGCCAGCAGCCAAACGGCAACTGGGGTGTATAATTCACCCCTCCACTTT
TRBV3-1/TRBV3-2,TRBD1,TRBJ1-6,-,CASSPGQRGARSYNSPLHF,TGTGCCAGCAGCCCGGGACAGAGAGGGGCAAGGTCCTATAATTCACCCCTCCACTTT
TRBV19,-,TRBJ1-6,-,CASSIEGKSSPLHF,TGTGCCAGTAGTATAGAGGGCAAAAGTTCACCCCTCCACTTT
TRBV7-2,-,TRBJ1-2,-,CASSLDRTNYGYTF,TGTGCCAGCAGCTTAGACAGGACTAACTATGGCTACACCTTC
TRBV11-3,-,TRBJ2-1,-,CASSLETNEQFF,TGTGCCAGCAGCTTAGAAACCAATGAGCAGTTCTTC
TRBV11-1,-,TRBJ1-2,-,CASSESGGAGYGYTF,TGTGCCAGCAGCGAAAGCGGAGGGGCCGGTTATGGCTACACCTTC
TRBV25-1,-,TRBJ1-6,-,CASTAGDLSPLHF,TGTGCCAGCACCGCAGGGGATCTTTCACCCCTCCACTTT
TRBV7-7,TRBD2,TRBJ2-5,-,CASSHGLAVGAETQYF,TGTGCTAGCAGCCACGGACTAGCGGTAGGCGCAGAGACCCAGTACTTC
TRBV7-9,TRBD1,TRBJ1-2,once,CASSSRQGVYGYTF,TGTGCCAGCAGCTCCAGACAGGGAGTGTATGGCTACACCTTC
TRBV18,TRBD2,TRBJ2-7,-,CASSPPGLAGGDEQYF,TGTGCCAGCTCACCACCCGGACTAGCGGGAGGTGATGAGCAGTACTTC
TRBV5-4,TRBD2,TRBJ2-1,-,CASSTPLLGGSNEQFF,TGTGCCAGCAGCACACCCCTCCTCGGGGGGTCCAATGAGCAGTTCTTC
TRBV5-6,-,TRBJ2-2,-,CASSLDRESYTGELFF,TGTGCCAGCAGCTTGGACAGGGAAAGTTACACCGGGGAGCTGTTTTTT
TRBV6-4,-,TRBJ2-7,-,CASRTGRRISYEQYF,TGTGCCAGCAGAACGGGACGGAGGATCTCCTACGAGCAGTACTTC
TRBV6-6,-,TRBJ1-2,-,CASSYSGEYGYTF,TGTGCCAGCAGTTACTCAGGGGAATATGGCTACACCTTC
TRBV4-3,-,TRBJ1-2,-,CASSQDRGVVGYTF,TGCGCCAGCAGCCAAGATAGAGGGGTTGTCGGCTACACCTTC
TRBV2,-,TRBJ2-1,-,CASSVGGASSYNEQFF,TGTGCCAGCAGTGTCGGAGGGGCGAGCTCCTACAATGAGCAGTTCTTC
TRBV24-1,-,TRBJ1-5,-,CATSDLLTGEPQHF,TGTGCCACCAGTGATTTGTTGACCGGGGAGCCCCAGCATTTT
TRBV19,-,TRBJ1-2,-,CASSGNRGYTF,TGTGCCAGTAGTGGAAATAGGGGCTACACCTTC
TRBV30,TRBD1,TRBJ1-5,-,CAWRGGTGGNQPQHF,TGTGCCTGGAGGGGGGGGACAGGTGGCAATCAGCCCCAGCATTTT
TRBV29-1,-,TRBJ2-7,-,CSVEDYRDEQYF,TGCAGCGTTGAGGATTACAGGGACGAGCAGTACTTC
TRBV11-1,TRBD1,TRBJ2-7,medium-sized,CASSLEQGAIYEQYF,TGTGCCAGCAGCTTAGAACAGGGGGCAATCTACGAGCAGTACTTC
TRBV28,TRBD2,TRBJ2-3,once,CASSPTGLAITPDTQYF,TGTGCCAGCAGTCCGACGGGACTAGCGATAACCCCAGATACGCAGTATTTT
TRBV2,-,TRBJ2-2,-,CASSERSRAGELFF,TGTGCCAGCAGTGAGAGGAGTCGGGCCGGGGAGCTGTTTTTT
TRBV7-2,-,TRBJ1-5,-,CASSLIGTSANQPQHF,TGTGCCAGCAGCTTAATTGGGACATCGGCCAATCAGCCCCAGCATTTT
TRBV7-2,-,TRBJ1-4,-,CASSFGGRNEKLFF,TGTGCCAGCAGCTTCGGCGGTCGTAATGAAAAACTGTTTTTT
TRBV5-1,TRBD1,TRBJ1-1,-,CASSEGQGDTEAFF,TGCGCCAGCAGCGAGGGACAGGGAGACACTGAAGCTTTCTTT
TRBV13,TRBD2,TRBJ2-7,few,CASSHGLAAYEQYF,TGTGCCAGCAGCCACGGACTAGCCGCTTACGAGCAGTACTTC
TRBV19,-,TRBJ2-6,-,CASSVTGSGANVLTF,TGTGCCAGTAGTGTAACAGGTTCTGGGGCCAACGTCCTGACTTTC
TRBV19,-,TRBJ1-3,once,CASTSTDRGANTIYF,TGTGCCAGTACCTCAACCGACAGAGGCGCTAACACCATATATTTT
TRBV7-5,-,TRBJ2-1,-,CARSLQALEQFF,TGTGCCAGAAGCTTGCAGGCCCTAGAGCAGTTCTTC
TRBV6-5,-,TRBJ1-3,-,CASRSSGNTIYF,TGTGCCAGCAGATCCTCTGGAAACACCATATATTTT
TRBV19,-,TRBJ1-1,-,CASSRPRGRAEAFF,TGTGCCAGTAGCAGACCGAGGGGACGCGCTGAAGCTTTCTTT
TRBV6-2/TRBV6-3,TRBD1,TRBJ1-1,-,CASSYETGGWNTEAFF,TGTGCCAGCAGTTACGAGACAGGGGGTTGGAACACTGAAGCTTTCTTT
TRBV28,TRBD2,TRBJ2-7,-,CASSLLRSSGDMYEQYF,TGTGCCAGCAGTTTGCTAAGATCTAGCGGCGATATGTACGAGCAGTACTTC
TRBV18,-,TRBJ1-1,-,CASSPAGAEAFF,TGTGCCAGCTCACCCGCGGGGGCGGAAGCTTTCTTT
TRBV29-1,-,TRBJ1-2,-,CSVGEPGYGYTF,TGCAGCGTTGGGGAGCCTGGCTATGGCTACACCTTC
TRBV18,-,TRBJ1-3,-,CASSPPQGRSGNTIYF,TGTGCCAGCTCACCACCACAAGGGAGGAGTGGAAACACCATATATTTT
TRBV15,-,TRBJ1-5,few,CATSLTGGNQPQHF,TGTGCCACCAGCTTGACCGGTGGGAATCAGCCCCAGCATTTT
TRBV3-1/TRBV3-2,-,TRBJ2-3,-,CASSQVSGDADTQYF,TGTGCCAGCAGCCAAGTCTCGGGGGACGCAGATACGCAGTATTTT
TRBV12-3/TRBV12-4,-,TRBJ1-1,-,CASRGDADTEAFF,TGTGCCAGCAGGGGGGATGCGGACACTGAAGCTTTCTTT
TRBV10-3,-,TRBJ1-3,-,CAISETGLAVSGNTIYF,TGTGCCATCAGTGAGACAGGGCTAGCGGTGTCCGGAAACACCATATATTTT
TRBV4-3,-,TRBJ2-3,-,CASSQGGAAITDTQYF,TGCGCCAGCAGCCAAGGAGGAGCGGCGATCACAGATACGCAGTATTTT
TRBV10-2,-,TRBJ1-1,-,CASSALQGPGNTEAFF,TGCGCCAGCAGTGCCCTACAGGGCCCGGGGAACACTGAAGCTTTCTTT
TRBV3-1/TRBV3-2,-,TRBJ2-7,-,CASSQVLPEQYF,TGTGCCAGCAGCCAAGTTTTACCCGAGCAGTACTTC
TRBV18,TRBD1,TRBJ2-2,-,CASSPPWAGGTGELFF,TGTGCCAGCTCACCACCGTGGGCAGGGGGCACCGGGGAGCTGTTTTTT
TRBV6-6,-,TRBJ1-1,-,CASSYSSGTNTEAFF,TGTGCCAGCAGTTACTCGTCGGGGACAAACACTGAAGCTTTCTTT
TRBV29-1,-,TRBJ1-6,-,CSVERRGRTLHF,TGCAGCGTTGAACGGCGGGGACGCACCCTCCACTTT
TRBV28,-,TRBJ1-5,-,CASRGTEDQPQHF,TGTGCCAGCCGAGGGACGGAAGATCAGCCCCAGCATTTT
TRBV7-6,TRBD1,TRBJ2-4,-,CASSDDRGKGKNIQYF,TGTGCCAGCAGCGACGACAGGGGCAAGGGCAAAAACATTCAGTACTTC
TRBV10-2,-,TRBJ1-5,-,CATSAGANQPQHF,TGCGCCACAAGCGCAGGGGCCAATCAGCCCCAGCATTTT
TRBV25-1,TRBD1,TRBJ1-2,-,CASSEFGQGDGYTF,TGTGCCAGCAGTGAATTTGGGCAGGGGGATGGCTACACCTTC
TRBV11-2,-,TRBJ2-3,-,CASRSTADTQYF,TGTGCCAGCAGGAGCACGGCAGATACGCAGTATTTT
TRBV5-6,TRBD1,TRBJ2-7,-,CASSRRDRTYEQYF,TGTGCCAGCAGCCGCCGGGACAGAACCTACGAGCAGTACTTC
TRBV5-1,TRBD1,TRBJ2-5,-,CASSLGQGSAETQYF,TGCGCCAGCAGCTTGGGACAGGGGTCAGCTGAGACCCAGTACTTC
TRBV9,-,TRBJ2-5,-,CASSVGLGEAEETQYF,TGTGCCAGCAGCGTAGGGCTAGGAGAAGCTGAAGAGACCCAGTACTTC
TRBV5-6,-,TRBJ1-2,-,CASSTSVIYGYTF,TGTGCCAGCAGCACGTCGGTCATCTATGGCTACACCTTC
TRBV2,TRBD2,TRBJ2-3,-,CASSLAGGYTDTQYF,TGTGCCAGCAGTCTAGCGGGGGGCTACACAGATACGCAGTATTTT